Shown below are 2 T cell receptor beta chains from a single sample sequenced in a study of T-cell reconstitution after alpha-beta-depleted transplantation in children. Preparing the TCRbeta library involved the use of unique molecular identifiers. TCRdb analysed the PCR reads with MiXCR anew, one entry per CDR3 protein. The sample has about 200,000 distinct CDR3 sequences, approximately 17% seen once. Specimen: PBMCs, mostly from graft donor cells, collected 360 days after TCRalphabeta/CD19-depleted stem cell transplant. The receptor source for this set is a male patient between 2 and 9 years old who had a stem cell transplant for acute lymphoblastic leukemia, so the T cells may come from the graft donor.

This clonotype was recorded many times. The CDR3 here is CSAGGLFPEQYF. In nucleotides, the CDR3 is TGCAGTGCTGGGGGACTATTCCCCGAGCAGTACTTC. This rearrangement joins TRBV20-1 to TRBJ2-7; 7 bases fit TRBD2. The V and J ends lost 5 bases and 6 bases, in that order; junction bases with no gene match: 7. The germline V gene encodes CDR1 DFQATT and CDR2 SNEGSKA (reference sequence). This CDR3 region has 12 residues.

The chain is built from TRBV15 and TRBJ1-1, with 8 bases aligning to TRBD1. Germline assignment: CDR1 LNHNV and CDR2 YYDKDF (reference sequence). The CDR3 spans 19 residues. The V gene end was trimmed by 0 bases and the J gene end by 8 bases; junction bases not matched to a gene: 20. The CDR3 loop reads CATSRDKNRYGTGKAEAFF. CDR3 coding DNA: TGTGCCACCAGCAGAGATAAAAACCGGTACGGGACAGGAAAGGCGGAAGCTTTCTTT.